This entry is about one T cell receptor beta chain. Original handling: The assay estimated nucleated cells by amplifying reference gene primers. Produced via immunoSEQ multiplex PCR; TCRdb's table is partial and in-frame only. V, J and clone size reflect that table, while D and trimming were determined from the DNA. The sample has about 440,000 clones; approximately 90% are singletons. This specimen comes from a study of blood T cell repertoires in COVID-19. Study-wide background: The United States, Italy and Spain provided the acute and convalescent COVID-19 samples.

This CDR3 region has 15 residues. V lost 6 bases, J lost 4 bases, and 11 bases stayed unmatched. CDR1 SGHVS and CDR2 FNYEAQ come from the germline V gene. This clonotype originated in a woman under 40 with acute or convalescent COVID-19. V usage is TRBV7-6 and J usage is TRBJ1-1, with 7 positions matching TRBD1. Sequencing was done on a sample of peripheral blood. DNA for the CDR3: TGTGCCAGCAGGGAACACAGGGGTTCCGGCACTGAAGCTTTCTTT. Amino acids: CASREHRGSGTEAFF.